This record looks at one T cell receptor beta chain sequence and its context. The data belong to a study of glioma-infiltrating T cells after dendritic cell vaccination. CDR1 and CDR2 from the germline V gene are SNHLY and FYNNEI. This CDR3 contains 13 residues. With 6 bases removed from V and 5 bases from J, the gap between germline ends came to 11 bases. TCRdb's table, derived via immunoSEQ multiplex PCR, lists solely in-frame clones and lacks some. Of some 100,000 clones in the sample, 79% were seen once. The chain carries TRBV2 and TRBJ1-5, with D maybe TRBD1 (5 bases). The sequence was obtained from a human donor with glioblastoma. Sequences were derived from blood, sampled before dendritic cell vaccination. This CDR3 reads CASSAQGDQPQHF. CDR3 in DNA: TGTGCCAGCAGCGCCCAAGGGGATCAGCCCCAGCATTTT.